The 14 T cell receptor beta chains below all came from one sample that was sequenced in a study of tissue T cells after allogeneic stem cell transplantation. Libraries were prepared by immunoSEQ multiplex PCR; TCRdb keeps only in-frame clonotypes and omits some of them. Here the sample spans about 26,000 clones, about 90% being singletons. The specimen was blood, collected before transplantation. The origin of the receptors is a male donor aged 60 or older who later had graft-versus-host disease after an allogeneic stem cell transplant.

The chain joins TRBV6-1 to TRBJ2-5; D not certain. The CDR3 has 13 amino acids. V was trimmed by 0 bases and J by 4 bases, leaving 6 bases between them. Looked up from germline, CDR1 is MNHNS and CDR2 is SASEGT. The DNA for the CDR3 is TGTGCCAGCAGTGAAGCGCCCGGAGAGACCCAGTACTTC. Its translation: CASSEAPGETQYF.

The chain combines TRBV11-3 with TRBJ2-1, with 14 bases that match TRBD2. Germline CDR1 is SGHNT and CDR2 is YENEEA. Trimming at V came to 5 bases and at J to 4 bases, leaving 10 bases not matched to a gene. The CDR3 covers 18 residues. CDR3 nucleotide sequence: TGTGCCAGCAGCCCGACTAGCGGGGGGGCGTTTCTTTACAATGAGCAGTTCTTC. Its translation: CASSPTSGGAFLYNEQFF.

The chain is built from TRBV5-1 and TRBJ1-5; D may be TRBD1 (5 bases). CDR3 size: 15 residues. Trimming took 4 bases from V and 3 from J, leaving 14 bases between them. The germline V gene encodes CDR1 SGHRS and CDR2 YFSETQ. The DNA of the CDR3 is TGCGCCAGCAGCCCCGGGACCCATATCAATCAGCCCCAGCATTTT. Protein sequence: CASSPGTHINQPQHF.

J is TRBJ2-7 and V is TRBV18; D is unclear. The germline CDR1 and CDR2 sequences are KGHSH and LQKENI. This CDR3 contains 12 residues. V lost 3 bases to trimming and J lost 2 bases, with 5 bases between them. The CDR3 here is CASSPTTYEQYF. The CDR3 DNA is TGTGCCAGCTCACCCACAACCTACGAGCAGTACTTC.

The CDR3 loop reads CASSLAGTSGPNEQFF. In nucleotides, the CDR3 is TGCGCCAGCAGCTTGGCCGGGACTAGCGGTCCGAATGAGCAGTTCTTC. V is TRBV5-1 and J is TRBJ2-1; 11 nucleotides line up with TRBD2. J gave up 7 bases and V 0 bases, and 6 bases lay outside the gene matches. Germline V gene lookup returns CDR1 SGHRS and CDR2 YFSETQ. The CDR3 consists of 16 residues. Full variable domain (missing parts from reference TRBV5-1 and TRBJ2-1): KAGVTQTPRYLIKTRGQQVTLSCSPISGHRSVSWYQQTPGQGLQFLFEYFSETQRNKGNFPGRFSGRQFSNSRSEMNVSTLELGDSALYLCASSLAGTSGPNEQFFGPGTRLTVL.

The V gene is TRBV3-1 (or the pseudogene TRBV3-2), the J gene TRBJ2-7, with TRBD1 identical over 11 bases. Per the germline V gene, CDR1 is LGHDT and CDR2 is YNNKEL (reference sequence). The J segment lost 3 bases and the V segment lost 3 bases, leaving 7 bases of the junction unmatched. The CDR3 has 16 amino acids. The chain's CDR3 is CASSQGDRGDLYEQYF. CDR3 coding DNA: TGTGCCAGCAGCCAGGGGGACAGGGGGGATCTCTACGAGCAGTACTTC.

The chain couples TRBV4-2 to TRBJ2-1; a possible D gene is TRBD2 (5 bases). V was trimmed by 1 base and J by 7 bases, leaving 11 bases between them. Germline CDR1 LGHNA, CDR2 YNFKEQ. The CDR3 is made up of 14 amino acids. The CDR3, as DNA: TGTGCCAGCAGCCAAGGAGTCGGGGTAAATGAGCAGTTCTTC. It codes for CASSQGVGVNEQFF.

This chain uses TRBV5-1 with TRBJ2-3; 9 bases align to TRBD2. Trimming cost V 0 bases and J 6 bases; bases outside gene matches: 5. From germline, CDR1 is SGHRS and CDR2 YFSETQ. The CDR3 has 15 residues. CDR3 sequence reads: CASSLGTSERDTQYF. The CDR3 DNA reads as TGCGCCAGCAGCTTGGGGACTAGCGAACGTGATACGCAGTATTTT.

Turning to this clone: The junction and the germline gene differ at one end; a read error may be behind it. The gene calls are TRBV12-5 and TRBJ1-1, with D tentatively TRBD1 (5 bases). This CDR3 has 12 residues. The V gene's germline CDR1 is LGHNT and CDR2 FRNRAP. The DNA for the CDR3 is TGTGCTAGTGGCTTGGGGGTCACTGAAGCTTTCTTT. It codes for CASGLGVTEAFF.

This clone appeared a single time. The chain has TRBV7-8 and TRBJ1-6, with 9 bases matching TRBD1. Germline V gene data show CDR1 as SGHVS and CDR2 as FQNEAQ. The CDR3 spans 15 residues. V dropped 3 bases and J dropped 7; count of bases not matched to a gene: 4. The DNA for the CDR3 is TGTGCCAGCAGCTTTGGACAGGGGAGCAATTCACCCCTCCACTTT. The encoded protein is CASSFGQGSNSPLHF.

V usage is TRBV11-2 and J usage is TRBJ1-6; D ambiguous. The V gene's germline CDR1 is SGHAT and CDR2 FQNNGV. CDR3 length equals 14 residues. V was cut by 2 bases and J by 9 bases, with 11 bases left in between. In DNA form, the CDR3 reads TGTGCCAGCAGCTTACCGTTTGGAGGTTCACCCCTCCACTTT. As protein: CASSLPFGGSPLHF.

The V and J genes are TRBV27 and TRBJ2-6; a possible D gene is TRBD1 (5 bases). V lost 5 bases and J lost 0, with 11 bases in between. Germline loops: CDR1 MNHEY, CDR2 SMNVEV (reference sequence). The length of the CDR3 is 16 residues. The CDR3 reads CASSRIQGSGANVLTF. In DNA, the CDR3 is TGTGCCAGCAGTCGGATTCAGGGCTCTGGGGCCAACGTCCTGACTTTC.

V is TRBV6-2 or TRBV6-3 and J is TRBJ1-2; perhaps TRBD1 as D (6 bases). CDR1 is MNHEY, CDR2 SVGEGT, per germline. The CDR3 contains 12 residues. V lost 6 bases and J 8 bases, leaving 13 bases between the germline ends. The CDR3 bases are TGTGCCAGCAGCCTGGACAGTCGGGGCTACACCTTC. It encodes CASSLDSRGYTF.

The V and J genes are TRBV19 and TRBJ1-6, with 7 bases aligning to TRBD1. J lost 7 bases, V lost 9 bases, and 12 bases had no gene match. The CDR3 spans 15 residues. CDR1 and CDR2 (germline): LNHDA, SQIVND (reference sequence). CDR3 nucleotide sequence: TGTGCCAGCAAACAGTGGGACAGAAGAAATTCACCCCTCCACTTT. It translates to CASKQWDRRNSPLHF.